This T cell receptor (beta chain) appears in the sequencing data of a study of post-analysis software for immune sequencing data. Whole-study context: Multiple sclerosis in the patients followed relapsing-remitting, secondary progressive and progressive-relapsing courses.

The germline gives CDR1 SGHRS, CDR2 YFSETQ. Germline trimming cut 6 bases from V and 2 bases from J; bases unmatched to any gene: 7. The CDR3 consists of 15 residues. Concerning this clonotype itself: No antigen is known for it.

Study-level results: Four or five TRBV segments were more frequent in patients than controls; TRBV5-6, TRBV5-1 and TRBV20-1 belonged to this group. The authors found that F measure strongly co-clustered same-batch samples.

Unique molecular identifiers were present in the TCR beta cDNA libraries. cDNA molecules numbering around 450,000 came from about 0.94 to 9.7 million T cells. Via MiXCR, TCRdb re-called the PCR reads, giving one row per CDR3 protein. Found here are hundreds of thousands of distinct CDR3 sequences, 30% of them singletons; the top ten hold about 0.5%. The origin of this receptor is a girl aged 10 to 17 with multiple sclerosis. The sample comprised blood. This chain links TRBV5-1 with TRBJ1-5; 8 bases agree with TRBD1. CDR3 loop: CASTADRGGNQPQHF. The DNA for the CDR3 is TGCGCCAGCACCGCAGACAGGGGCGGCAATCAGCCCCAGCATTTT.